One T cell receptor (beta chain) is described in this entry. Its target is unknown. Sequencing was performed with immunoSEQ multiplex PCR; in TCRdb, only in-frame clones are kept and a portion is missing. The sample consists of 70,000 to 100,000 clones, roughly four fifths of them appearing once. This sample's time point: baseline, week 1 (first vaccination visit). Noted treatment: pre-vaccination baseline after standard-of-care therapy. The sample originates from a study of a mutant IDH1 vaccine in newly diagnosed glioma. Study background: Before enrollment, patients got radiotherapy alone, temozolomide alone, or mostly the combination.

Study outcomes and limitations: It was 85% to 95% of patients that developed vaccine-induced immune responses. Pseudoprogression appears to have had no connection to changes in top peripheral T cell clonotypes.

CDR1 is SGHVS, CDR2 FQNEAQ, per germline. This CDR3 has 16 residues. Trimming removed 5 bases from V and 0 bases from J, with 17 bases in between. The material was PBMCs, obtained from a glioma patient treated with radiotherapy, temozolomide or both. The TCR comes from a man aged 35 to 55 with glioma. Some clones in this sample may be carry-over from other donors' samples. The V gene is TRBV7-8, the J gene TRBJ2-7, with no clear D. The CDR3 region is CASSIDRVPSSYEQYF. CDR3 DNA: TGTGCCAGCAGCATAGACCGGGTCCCAAGCTCCTACGAGCAGTACTTC. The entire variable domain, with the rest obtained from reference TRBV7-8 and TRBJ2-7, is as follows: GAGVSQSPRYKVAKRGQDVALRCDPISGHVSLFWYQQALGQGPEFLTYFQNEAQLDKSGLPSDRFFAERPEGSVSTLKIQRTQQEDSAVYLCASSIDRVPSSYEQYFGPGTRLTVT.